These 31 T cell receptor beta chains were all obtained from the same sample, sequenced in a study of beta chain features in type 1 diabetes (dated by TCRdb to the late 2010s). Libraries were built with the immunoSEQ multiplex PCR assay. The entire isolated RNA was reverse transcribed using the High Capacity cDNA Reverse Transcription Kit, and thus expressed TCRB transcripts were sequenced. The source is immuneACCESS, and TCRdb retained only in-frame sequences with V and J called. Part of the clones is not carried over; for the studies checked, unresolved V genes explain less than half of this, and the remainder is unexplained. This sample gives under 150,000 clones in total; 6.9% of them show up just once. The top ten clonotypes cover around 1.5% of the sample. Material: central memory CD4+ T cells from blood. These receptors all come from a woman younger than 45 in good health.

This clone was counted between two and nine times. The chain has TRBV6-6 and TRBJ2-7; 12 positions match TRBD2. CDR1 and CDR2 (germline): MNHNY, SVGAGI (reference sequence). CDR3 size: 16 residues. The V and J ends lost 5 bases and 5 bases, in that order; junction bases with no gene match: 10. The CDR3 bases are TGTGCCAGCAGTACAGGACTAGCGGGGATGGCGCACGAGCAGTACTTC. Translated: CASSTGLAGMAHEQYF.

This clone was seen a handful of times. J is TRBJ2-7 and V is TRBV28; weak D call: TRBD1 (7 bases). Trimming took off 4 bases at V and 3 bases at J, with 19 bases between the two ends. The CDR3 length is 16 residues. Germline CDR1 reads MDHEN; CDR2 reads SYDVKM. CDR3 nucleotide sequence: TGTGCCAGCAGTTCCATGGGGACAGCCGGGGGCTACGAGCAGTACTTC. This encodes CASSSMGTAGGYEQYF.

This clone was observed a handful of times. The chain combines TRBV5-1 with TRBJ2-5; TRBD2 matches 9 bases. Germline V lookup: CDR1 SGHRS, CDR2 YFSETQ. The CDR3 is 16 residues long. The ends lost 2 bases at V and 3 bases at J; junction bases unmatched: 8. DNA of the CDR3: TGCGCCAGCAGCTTTGATGGTAGCGGGAGAAAAGAGACCCAGTACTTC. This gives the protein CASSFDGSGRKETQYF.

The V gene is TRBV5-1, the J gene TRBJ1-4; D uncertain. The CDR3 consists of 15 residues. Trimming shortened V by 1 base and J by 5 bases, and 12 bases separated the two germline ends. Germline lookup yields CDR1 SGHRS and CDR2 YFSETQ. In DNA form, the CDR3 reads TGCGCCAGCAGCTTGAACGCAGGTTTGAATGAAAAACTGTTTTTT. Amino acid sequence: CASSLNAGLNEKLFF. Supplemented by reference TRBV5-1 and TRBJ1-4, the full variable domain reads KAGVTQTPRYLIKTRGQQVTLSCSPISGHRSVSWYQQTPGQGLQFLFEYFSETQRNKGNFPGRFSGRQFSNSRSEMNVSTLELGDSALYLCASSLNAGLNEKLFFGSGTQLSVL.

This clone was detected only a few times. The gene calls are TRBV7-6 and TRBJ2-3; 13 bases match TRBD2. This CDR3 has 18 amino acids. Germline trimming cut 5 bases from V and 2 bases from J; bases unmatched to any gene: 10. Germline V CDR1 and CDR2: SGHVS, FNYEAQ. The CDR3 spells CASSRRLAGGTLTDTQYF. DNA for the CDR3: TGTGCCAGCAGCAGACGACTAGCGGGAGGCACCCTCACAGATACGCAGTATTTT.

This clone was seen only a few times. The gene calls are TRBV28 and TRBJ2-1; the match to TRBD1 covers 8 bases. Germline CDR1 and CDR2: MDHEN and SYDVKM. The CDR3 has 14 residues. Trimming removed 2 bases from V and 10 bases from J; junction bases left unmatched: 7. The CDR3 here is CASSLAGQGWEQFF. DNA of the CDR3: TGTGCCAGCAGTTTAGCCGGACAGGGCTGGGAGCAGTTCTTC.

This clone showed up just a few times. This chain joins TRBV7-2 and TRBJ2-7, with a weak D call TRBD2 (5 bases). The CDR3 runs 17 residues. V lost 2 bases to trimming and J lost 3 bases, with 20 bases between them. CDR1 is SGHTA, CDR2 FQGNSA, per germline. This CDR3 is CASSLRVDPGGYYEQYF. As DNA, the CDR3 is TGTGCCAGCAGCTTACGGGTCGATCCAGGAGGATACTACGAGCAGTACTTC.

The genes are TRBV30 and TRBJ1-1; tentatively, D is TRBD1 (5 bases). The V end lost 2 bases, the J end lost 7 bases, and 8 bases lay between the germline ends. From germline, CDR1 is GTSNPN and CDR2 SVGIG (reference sequence). The CDR3 spans 11 residues. Written as DNA, the CDR3 is TGTGCCTGGAGTCGGGGGGATGAAGCTTTCTTT. Its protein product is CAWSRGDEAFF. The full variable domain, its missing parts supplied by reference TRBV30 and TRBJ1-1, is SQTIHQWPATLVQPVGSPLSLECTVEGTSNPNLYWYRQAAGRGLQLLFYSVGIGQISSEVPQNLSASRPQDRQFILSSKKLLLSDSGFYLCAWSRGDEAFFGQGTRLTVV.

This clone was detected only a few times. This chain joins TRBV20-1 and TRBJ2-7; D is ambiguous. The germline V gene encodes CDR1 DFQATT and CDR2 SNEGSKA (reference sequence). V lost 1 base and J 7 bases, leaving 8 bases between the germline ends. This CDR3 spans 11 amino acids. The CDR3 DNA reads TGCAGTGCTAGAGCCCTGGAGGAGCAGTACTTC. Its translation: CSARALEEQYF.

This clone has at least ten counts. The J gene is TRBJ2-1, the V gene TRBV29-1; D is possibly TRBD2 (6 bases). The V end was cut by 8 bases, the J end by 1 base, with 18 bases between. The CDR3 spans 15 residues. Germline CDR1 and CDR2: SQVTM and ANQGSEA. CDR3 sequence (DNA): TGCAGCTCAGTCAGAGCGGGTTCTTCCTACAATGAGCAGTTCTTC. This codes for CSSVRAGSSYNEQFF.

The chain joins TRBV11-2 to TRBJ1-2, with 11 bases lining up with TRBD1. The CDR3 has 15 amino acids. CDR1 is SGHAT, CDR2 FQNNGV, per germline. The V segment lost 6 bases and the J segment 7 bases; nucleotides outside the gene matches: 10. The CDR3 nucleotides are TGTGCCAGCAGTTCATCGGACAGGGGGCGAATTGGCTACACCTTC. Encoded protein: CASSSSDRGRIGYTF.

This clone was counted only a few times. The CDR3 DNA reads as TGTGCCAGTAGAGTAGGTAGCGGGATCTCCGGGGAGCTGTTTTTT. Translating gives CASRVGSGISGELFF. V is TRBV19 and J is TRBJ2-2, with 8 bases lining up with TRBD2. The CDR3 has 15 amino acids. J was trimmed by 6 bases and V by 6 bases; bases with no gene match: 9. Germline values: CDR1 LNHDA, CDR2 SQIVND (reference sequence).

This clone turned up a few times. The V call is TRBV6-6, the J call TRBJ2-7, with D tentatively TRBD2 (6 bases). This CDR3 region has 13 residues. CDR1 and CDR2 from the germline V gene are MNHNY and SVGAGI (reference sequence). Deletions cut 6 bases from V and 7 bases from J, with 16 bases between. The CDR3 reads CASSRGLGMEQYF. In DNA form, the CDR3 reads TGTGCCAGCAGCCGGGGACTGGGGATGGAGCAGTACTTC.

This clone came up a few times. This chain joins TRBV7-9 and TRBJ1-4; TRBD1 might be the D (6 bases). Germline-derived CDR1 and CDR2 are SEHNR and FQNEAQ (reference sequence). Trimming took off 0 bases at V and 7 bases at J, with 15 bases between the two ends. The CDR3 sequence is 16 residues long. Here the CDR3 DNA reads TGTGCCAGCAGCTTAGCGAACAGGGCTAAGGCTGAAAAACTGTTTTTT. It is translated as CASSLANRAKAEKLFF.

This clone came up a few times. The V and J genes are TRBV4-2 and TRBJ1-2; weak D call: TRBD1 (5 bases). Germline loops: CDR1 LGHNA, CDR2 YNFKEQ. CDR3 length: 17 residues. V shed 0 bases and J shed 6 bases, with 20 bases lying between them. The CDR3 region is CASSQDRQPITHDGYTF. The CDR3 bases are TGTGCCAGCAGCCAAGATCGACAGCCAATAACTCATGATGGCTACACCTTC.

The genes are TRBV6-6 and TRBJ1-4; tentatively, D is TRBD1 (5 bases). CDR3 length: 14 residues. V was pared by 5 bases and J by 7 bases, with 14 bases between. Germline CDR1 is MNHNY and CDR2 is SVGAGI (reference sequence). CDR3 sequence (DNA): TGTGCCAGCAGTAGACAGTCGGGTCCTGAAAAACTGTTTTTT. Translation gives CASSRQSGPEKLFF.

In this sample, this clone turned up many times. The chain recombines TRBV19 with TRBJ2-1; tentatively, D is TRBD2 (6 bases). This CDR3 is built from 13 residues. Trimming shortened V by 4 bases and J by 9 bases, and 13 bases separated the two germline ends. Germline values: CDR1 LNHDA, CDR2 SQIVND (reference sequence). CDR3 protein: CASSRLDLGEQFF. The CDR3 DNA reads as TGTGCCAGTAGTAGACTAGATCTTGGTGAGCAGTTCTTC.

The chain joins TRBV7-8 to TRBJ2-1; 8 bases map to TRBD2. Germline V gives CDR1 SGHVS, CDR2 FQNEAQ. The CDR3 spans 17 residues. Trimming removed 2 bases from V and 0 bases from J; junction bases left unmatched: 6. DNA for the CDR3: TGTGCCAGCAGCTTATCACTAGCGGAAAGCTCCTACAATGAGCAGTTCTTC. Its translation: CASSLSLAESSYNEQFF.

The J gene is TRBJ2-3, the V gene TRBV6-5, with 14 bases lining up with TRBD2. The V and J ends lost 4 bases and 5 bases, in that order; junction bases with no gene match: 5. The germline V gene has CDR1 MNHEY and CDR2 SVGAGI. The CDR3 loop spans 16 amino acids. The chain's CDR3 is CASSWGLAGAGDTQYF. CDR3 sequence (DNA): TGTGCCAGCAGTTGGGGACTAGCGGGAGCGGGAGATACGCAGTATTTT.

In its sample, this clone was seen a few times. The chain couples TRBV5-1 to TRBJ2-3; TRBD2 matches 9 bases. Looked up from germline, CDR1 is SGHRS and CDR2 is YFSETQ. The CDR3 is 17 amino acids. V was pared by 1 base and J by 2 bases, with 8 bases of the junction left unmatched. CDR3 sequence reads: CASSLTPSGRPTDTQYF. CDR3 in DNA: TGCGCCAGCAGCTTGACCCCCAGCGGGAGGCCCACAGATACGCAGTATTTT.

V usage is TRBV11-2 and J usage is TRBJ2-1, with TRBD2 matching over 10 bases. This CDR3 spans 18 amino acids. V shed 3 bases, J shed 9 bases, and the junction held 17 bases outside the gene matches. Germline assignment: CDR1 SGHAT and CDR2 FQNNGV. Here the CDR3 DNA reads TGTGCCAGCAGCTTCGGCGGACTAGCGGCATCACGGGCTAGTGAGCAGTTCTTC. Amino acids: CASSFGGLAASRASEQFF.

This clone has just a few counts. The rearrangement joins TRBV5-5 to TRBJ2-7; 7 bases agree with TRBD1. V was pared by 2 bases and J by 4 bases, with 9 bases of the junction left unmatched. Germline V gives CDR1 SGHKS, CDR2 YYEKEE (reference sequence). The CDR3 extends over 15 amino acids. In DNA, the CDR3 is TGTGCCAGCAGCTTAGGTGGGACAGCATCTTACGAGCAGTACTTC. Protein sequence: CASSLGGTASYEQYF. Looking up the rest from reference TRBV5-5 and TRBJ2-7 gives the full variable domain: DAGVTQSPTHLIKTRGQQVTLRCSPISGHKSVSWYQQVLGQGPQFIFQYYEKEERGRGNFPDRFSARQFPNYSSELNVNALLLGDSALYLCASSLGGTASYEQYFGPGTRLTVT.

The chain combines TRBV5-4 with TRBJ2-4; a possible D gene is TRBD1 (5 bases). V was trimmed by 1 base and J by 1 base, leaving 15 bases between them. Germline V lookup: CDR1 SGHNT, CDR2 YYREEE (reference sequence). The CDR3 runs 17 residues. CDR3 coding DNA: TGTGCCAGCAGCTTGTGGGTCGGAGACAGCGCCAAAAACATTCAGTACTTC. It is translated as CASSLWVGDSAKNIQYF. Together with reference TRBV5-4 and TRBJ2-4, the CDR3 gives the full variable domain: ETGVTQSPTHLIKTRGQQVTLRCSSQSGHNTVSWYQQALGQGPQFIFQYYREEENGRGNFPPRFSGLQFPNYSSELNVNALELDDSALYLCASSLWVGDSAKNIQYFGAGTRLSVL.

The chain recombines TRBV10-3 with TRBJ1-2; 9 bases map to TRBD1. The CDR3 runs 17 residues. Germline CDR1 and CDR2: ENHRY and SYGVKD. Losses at the gene ends were 3 bases for V and 8 bases for J; bases not matched to a gene: 16. CDR3 in DNA: TGTGCCATCAGTGATGGGGGCGGACAGGGGAGGATCTGGGGCTACACCTTC. As protein: CAISDGGGQGRIWGYTF.

This clone was recorded at least ten times. The chain links TRBV7-9 to TRBJ1-1; tentative D call: TRBD1 (6 bases). The CDR3 runs 13 residues. Trimming cost V 5 bases and J 4 bases, with 11 bases left between them. From germline, CDR1 is SEHNR and CDR2 FQNEAQ (reference sequence). CDR3 residues: CASSAEGGTEAFF. The CDR3 coding sequence is TGTGCCAGCAGCGCAGAAGGGGGCACTGAAGCTTTCTTT.

The chain links TRBV6-1 to TRBJ1-1, with a possible D match to TRBD1 (5 bases). Germline values: CDR1 MNHNS, CDR2 SASEGT. This CDR3 has 13 residues. V was pared by 5 bases and J by 8 bases, with 15 bases between. CDR3 DNA: TGTGCCAGCAGTACTCGGGACTCTGGGGAAGCTTTCTTT. This sequence encodes CASSTRDSGEAFF.

This clone was detected a few times. The V and J genes are TRBV7-8 and TRBJ1-4; D may be TRBD1 (5 bases). The CDR3 has 19 residues. CDR1 and CDR2 (germline): SGHVS, FQNEAQ. V was trimmed by 7 bases and J by 2 bases, leaving 26 bases between them. This chain's CDR3 is CASTLNQGGARPTNEKLFF. For the CDR3, the DNA is TGTGCCAGCACCCTAAACCAGGGAGGGGCCCGCCCCACTAATGAAAAACTGTTTTTT.

This clone was seen a few times. CDR3 coding DNA: TGTGCCACCAGCAGAGAGGGGGGGACCCAGTACTTC. Its protein is CATSREGGTQYF. The gene calls are TRBV15 and TRBJ2-5; maybe TRBD2 (6 bases). The CDR3 contains 12 residues. Germline values: CDR1 LNHNV, CDR2 YYDKDF (reference sequence). V was pared by 0 bases and J by 7 bases, with 6 bases between.

This clone has at least ten counts. The gene calls are TRBV7-9 and TRBJ1-5; D is unresolved. V lost 1 base and J 5 bases, leaving 9 bases between the germline ends. The germline CDR1 and CDR2 sequences are SEHNR and FQNEAQ (reference sequence). The CDR3 is made up of 14 amino acids. CDR3 bases: TGTGCCAGCAGCTTAGGCATGAGTGATCAGCCCCAGCATTTT. Translated: CASSLGMSDQPQHF.

The sample holds a few counts of this clone. V usage is TRBV6-5 and J usage is TRBJ2-5; 7 positions match TRBD1. Germline loops: CDR1 MNHEY, CDR2 SVGAGI. CDR3 length: 15 residues. The ends lost 8 bases at V and 1 base at J; junction bases unmatched: 10. The DNA for the CDR3 is TGTGCCAGCCATCCCGACAGGGTAGGCCAAGAGACCCAGTACTTC. This gives the protein CASHPDRVGQETQYF.

The chain couples TRBV7-2 to TRBJ2-7, with TRBD2 identical over 15 bases. The CDR3 extends over 15 amino acids. Germline V gene lookup returns CDR1 SGHTA and CDR2 FQGNSA. V lost 5 bases and J lost 7; bases outside the gene matches: 6. CDR3 sequence (DNA): TGTGCCAGCAGCCTCGGACTAGCGGGAGGGCAAGAGCAGTACTTC. This translates into CASSLGLAGGQEQYF.